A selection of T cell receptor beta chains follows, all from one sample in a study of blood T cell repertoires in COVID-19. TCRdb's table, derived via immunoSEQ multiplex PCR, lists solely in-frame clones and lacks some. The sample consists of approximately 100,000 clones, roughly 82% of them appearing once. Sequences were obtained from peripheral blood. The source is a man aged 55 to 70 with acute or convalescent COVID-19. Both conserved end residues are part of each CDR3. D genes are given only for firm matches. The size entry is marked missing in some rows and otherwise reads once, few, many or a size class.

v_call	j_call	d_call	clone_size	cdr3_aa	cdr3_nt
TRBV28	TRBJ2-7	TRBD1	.	CASSFGTGGPYEQYF	TGTGCCAGCAGTTTTGGGACAGGGGGCCCCTACGAGCAGTACTTC
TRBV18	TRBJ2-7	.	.	CASSQKGGRGEQYF	TGTGCCAGCTCACAGAAGGGTGGAAGGGGCGAGCAGTACTTC
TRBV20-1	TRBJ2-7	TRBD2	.	CSASGLAGYEQYF	TGCAGTGCTAGTGGGCTAGCGGGATACGAGCAGTACTTC
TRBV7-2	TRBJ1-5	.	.	CASSLAGRIYSNQPQHF	TGTGCCAGCAGCTTAGCGGGCAGGATTTATAGCAATCAGCCCCAGCATTTT
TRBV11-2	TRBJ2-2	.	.	CASSPGGVGELFF	TGTGCCAGCAGTCCGGGCGGGGTCGGGGAGCTGTTTTTT
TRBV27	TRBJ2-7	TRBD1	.	CASRTGFGEQYF	TGTGCCAGCAGGACAGGGTTCGGGGAGCAGTACTTC
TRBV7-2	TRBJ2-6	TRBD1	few	CASSQRTGHTGGANVLTF	TGTGCCAGCAGCCAACGGACAGGGCATACAGGCGGGGCCAACGTCCTGACTTTC
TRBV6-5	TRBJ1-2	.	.	CASSWGAGYTF	TGTGCCAGCAGTTGGGGCGCTGGCTACACCTTC
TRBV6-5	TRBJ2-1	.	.	CASRNNYGDEQFF	TGTGCCAGCAGAAATAACTACGGCGATGAGCAGTTCTTC
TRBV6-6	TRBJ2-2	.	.	CASSRTDTGELFF	TGTGCCAGCAGTAGAACAGACACCGGGGAGCTGTTTTTT
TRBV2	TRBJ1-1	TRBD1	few	CASSGTGYRDTEAFF	TGTGCCAGCTCTGGGACAGGATACCGGGACACTGAAGCTTTCTTT
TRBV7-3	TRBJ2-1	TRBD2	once	CASSLGLADNEQFF	TGTGCCAGCAGCTTAGGGCTAGCGGACAATGAGCAGTTCTTC
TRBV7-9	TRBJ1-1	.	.	CASSLNRRVVLGAEAFF	TGTGCCAGCAGCTTAAACAGGAGAGTTGTTCTGGGCGCTGAAGCTTTCTTT
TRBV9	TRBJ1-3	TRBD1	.	CASSVEKTGIRNTIYF	TGTGCCAGCAGCGTAGAAAAGACAGGGATACGAAACACCATATATTTT
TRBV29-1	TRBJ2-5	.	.	CSVVPVQETQYF	TGCAGCGTTGTCCCGGTGCAAGAGACCCAGTACTTC
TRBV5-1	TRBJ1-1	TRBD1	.	CASSLKVQTGAWGTEAFF	TGCGCCAGCAGCTTGAAAGTCCAAACAGGGGCCTGGGGAACTGAAGCTTTCTTT
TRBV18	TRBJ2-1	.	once	CASSPLRRKINEQFF	TGTGCCAGCTCACCTTTGCGCAGGAAGATAAATGAGCAGTTCTTC
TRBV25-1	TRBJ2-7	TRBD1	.	CASSPGTGSEQYF	TGTGCCAGCAGTCCCGGGACAGGGTCCGAGCAGTACTTC
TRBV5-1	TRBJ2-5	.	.	CASSPGTLQETQYF	TGCGCCAGCAGCCCAGGGACACTTCAAGAGACCCAGTACTTC
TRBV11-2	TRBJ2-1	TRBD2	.	CASSPVAIAGGRNEQFF	TGTGCCAGCAGCCCAGTCGCAATAGCGGGGGGAAGGAATGAGCAGTTCTTC
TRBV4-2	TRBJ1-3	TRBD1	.	CASSQDLTGGLSGNTIYF	TGTGCCAGCAGCCAAGATCTAACAGGGGGCTTATCTGGAAACACCATATATTTT
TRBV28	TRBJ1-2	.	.	CASSPPPPVNYGYTF	TGTGCCAGCAGTCCCCCTCCGCCGGTTAACTATGGCTACACCTTC
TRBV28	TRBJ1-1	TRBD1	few	CASRGQGNTEAFF	TGTGCCAGCAGGGGACAGGGGAACACTGAAGCTTTCTTT
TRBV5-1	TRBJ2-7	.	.	CASSSQGPYEQYF	TGCGCCAGCAGCTCCCAGGGTCCCTACGAGCAGTACTTC
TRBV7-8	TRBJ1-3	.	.	CASSFQAFSGNTIYF	TGTGCCAGCAGCTTTCAGGCCTTCTCTGGAAACACCATATATTTT
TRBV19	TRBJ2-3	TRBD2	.	CASRGSGGSTDTQYF	TGTGCCAGTAGAGGGTCGGGGGGGAGCACAGATACGCAGTATTTT
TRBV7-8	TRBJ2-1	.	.	CASSLRGGGTTSRYNEQFF	TGTGCCAGCAGCTTAAGGGGGGGAGGGACGACGAGTCGCTACAATGAGCAGTTCTTC